Each of the 19 T cell receptor beta chains below was sequenced from the same sample in a study of T cells in narcolepsy. Here immunoSEQ multiplex PCR was the method, and the copy in TCRdb shows in-frame clones only, minus some. The table includes about 40,000 clones, around 82% detected once. The sequencing input was CD45RA- memory CD4+ T cells from PBMCs. These receptor sequences come from a human donor with narcolepsy.

This sequence joins TRBV7-2 and TRBJ1-6, with D tentatively TRBD1 (5 bases). Trimming removed 5 bases at V and 8 bases at J, with 22 bases between. The CDR3 extends over 17 amino acids. Germline V gives CDR1 SGHTA, CDR2 FQGNSA. The CDR3 loop is CASSLREAKGGDSPLHF. Written as DNA, the CDR3 is TGTGCCAGCAGCCTCCGCGAGGCAAAAGGAGGGGATTCACCCCTCCACTTT. Using reference TRBV7-2 and TRBJ1-6 for the parts outside the CDR3, the full variable domain is GAGVSQSPSNKVTEKGKDVELRCDPISGHTALYWYRQSLGQGLEFLIYFQGNSAPDKSGLPSDRFSAERTGGSVSTLTIQRTQQEDSAVYLCASSLREAKGGDSPLHFGNGTRLTVT.

This clone was detected only a few times. The same CDR3 also results from other DNA sequences found in this sample. The rearrangement joins TRBV9 to TRBJ2-1, with 8 bases fitting TRBD2. Germline V gene lookup returns CDR1 SGDLS and CDR2 YYNGEE. This CDR3 region has 15 residues. J was trimmed by 4 bases and V by 0 bases; bases with no gene match: 3. The CDR3 reads CASSVGSGGYNEQFF. The CDR3 DNA follows: TGTGCCAGCAGCGTAGGGTCGGGGGGGTACAATGAGCAGTTCTTC. Combining the CDR3 with reference TRBV9 and TRBJ2-1 gives the whole variable domain DSGVTQTPKHLITATGQRVTLRCSPRSGDLSVYWYQQSLDQGLQFLIQYYNGEERAKGNILERFSAQQFPDLHSELNLSSLELGDSALYFCASSVGSGGYNEQFFGPGTRLTVL.

Here the CDR3 reads CASSPGGTGVTEAFF. CDR3 in DNA: TGTGCCAGCAGTCCTGGGGGGACAGGGGTGACTGAAGCTTTCTTT. The chain employs TRBV2 and TRBJ1-1; 10 bases fit TRBD1. The CDR3 consists of 15 residues. With 5 bases clipped from V and 5 bases from J, the junction kept 8 bases outside the gene matches. CDR1 SNHLY and CDR2 FYNNEI come from the germline V gene.

This chain joins TRBV7-6 and TRBJ2-7, with 10 bases fitting TRBD2. Trimming took 5 bases from V and 3 from J; bases not matched to a gene: 7. The germline CDR1 and CDR2 sequences are SGHVS and FNYEAQ. CDR3 size: 15 residues. CDR3 DNA: TGTGCCAGCAGCCACCCAGGACTAGCGGTCTACGAGCAGTACTTC. This codes for CASSHPGLAVYEQYF.

The rearrangement joins TRBV7-9 to TRBJ2-1; 8 bases match TRBD1. Trimming at V came to 3 bases and at J to 0 bases, leaving 4 bases not matched to a gene. The CDR3 contains 16 residues. The germline CDR1 and CDR2 sequences are SEHNR and FQNEAQ (reference sequence). The CDR3 protein is CASSFGTGHSYNEQFF. CDR3 sequence (DNA): TGTGCCAGCAGCTTTGGGACAGGTCACTCCTACAATGAGCAGTTCTTC.

The CDR3 region is CASSSWVRSYGYTF. In nucleotides, the CDR3 is TGTGCCAGCAGCTCATGGGTCAGAAGCTATGGCTACACCTTC. The genes are TRBV5-6 and TRBJ1-2; D call uncertain. Trimming cost V 3 bases and J 4 bases, with 13 bases left between them. CDR1 is SGHDT, CDR2 YYEEEE, per germline. The CDR3 has 14 amino acids.

The chain links TRBV9 to TRBJ2-7, with D uncertain. Per germline, CDR1 SGDLS and CDR2 YYNGEE. This CDR3 has 13 amino acids. The ends were cut back, 4 bases at V and 0 bases at J, with 8 bases in the middle. The CDR3 sequence is CASSPQSSYEQYF. The CDR3 DNA sequence: TGTGCCAGCAGCCCCCAGAGCTCCTACGAGCAGTACTTC.

This sequence joins TRBV5-6 and TRBJ1-2, with D uncertain. Germline CDR1 and CDR2: SGHDT and YYEEEE. V was cut by 0 bases and J by 4 bases, with 13 bases left in between. The CDR3 covers 15 residues. Here the CDR3 reads CASSLGPADIYGYTF. CDR3 sequence (DNA): TGTGCCAGCAGCTTGGGTCCGGCAGACATCTATGGCTACACCTTC.

This rearrangement joins TRBV7-2 to TRBJ2-7; the D gene could be TRBD1 or TRBD2 (5 bases each). Trimming removed 3 bases from V and 3 bases from J, with 9 bases in between. The CDR3 has 13 amino acids. The germline CDR1 and CDR2 sequences are SGHTA and FQGNSA. For the CDR3, the DNA is TGTGCCAGCAGCTTGTTGGGGGACTACGAGCAGTACTTC. Translated: CASSLLGDYEQYF.

The chain joins TRBV27 to TRBJ1-5; no clear D. Germline assignment: CDR1 MNHEY and CDR2 SMNVEV (reference sequence). Trimming removed 5 bases from V and 3 bases from J, with 14 bases in between. CDR3 length: 15 amino acids. The CDR3 is CASSQRGEFNQPQHF. DNA of the CDR3: TGTGCCAGCAGTCAACGGGGAGAATTCAATCAGCCCCAGCATTTT.

The gene calls are TRBV2 and TRBJ1-5, with D unclear. The CDR3 totals 16 residues. Germline lookup yields CDR1 SNHLY and CDR2 FYNNEI. Trimming took off 1 base at V and 6 bases at J, with 16 bases between the two ends. The CDR3 region is CASSEDERAPGQPQHF. CDR3 nucleotides: TGTGCCAGCAGTGAAGACGAGAGGGCCCCAGGTCAGCCCCAGCATTTT.

This chain connects TRBV30 to TRBJ2-7, with 9 positions matching TRBD1. J was trimmed by 1 base and V by 5 bases; bases with no gene match: 9. CDR1 is GTSNPN, CDR2 SVGIG, per germline (reference sequence). The CDR3 extends over 15 amino acids. The CDR3 region has the DNA TGTGCCTGGGGCATCGGACAGGGGTTTTCCTACGAGCAGTACTTC. It is translated as CAWGIGQGFSYEQYF. Drawing the rest from reference TRBV30 and TRBJ2-7, the complete variable domain is SQTIHQWPATLVQPVGSPLSLECTVEGTSNPNLYWYRQAAGRGLQLLFYSVGIGQISSEVPQNLSASRPQDRQFILSSKKLLLSDSGFYLCAWGIGQGFSYEQYFGPGTRLTVT.

This chain joins TRBV6-4 and TRBJ1-2, with 11 nucleotides matching TRBD1. The CDR3 totals 15 residues. In germline, CDR1 is MRHNA, CDR2 SNTAGT. V shed 2 bases and J 8 bases; nucleotides not matched to a gene: 7. The CDR3 loop reads CASSDRTGGAEGYTF. The CDR3 DNA reads as TGTGCCAGCAGTGACAGGACAGGGGGCGCGGAAGGCTACACCTTC.

The chain uses TRBV2 and TRBJ1-4; TRBD1 might be the D (5 bases). Trimming cost V 8 bases and J 0 bases, with 13 bases left between them. CDR1 and CDR2 (germline): SNHLY, FYNNEI. CDR3 length equals 15 residues. The CDR3 DNA sequence: TGTGCCAGCGCTCGGGGCGGACCAACTAATGAAAAACTGTTTTTT. Residues: CASARGGPTNEKLFF.

The gene calls are TRBV11-2 and TRBJ1-1; maybe TRBD1 (5 bases). Germline assignment: CDR1 SGHAT and CDR2 FQNNGV. V lost 6 bases and J lost 2, with 16 bases in between. The CDR3 extends over 15 amino acids. CDR3 sequence (DNA): TGTGCCAGCAGTCCCCACAGGCGGGGAAACACTGAAGCTTTCTTT. This encodes CASSPHRRGNTEAFF.

The chain couples TRBV5-5 to TRBJ2-5; D unresolved. The end of the DNA is better explained by TRBJ2-7, so the J call may be wrong. The germline V gene has CDR1 SGHKS and CDR2 YYEKEE (reference sequence). The CDR3 is 13 amino acids. In DNA form, the CDR3 reads TGTGCCAGCAGCTTGGGGGATAGGTACGAGCAGTACTTC. Translated, it gives CASSLGDRYEQYF.

The genes are TRBV27 and TRBJ2-7; D gene uncertain. The length of the CDR3 is 12 residues. CDR1 and CDR2 from the germline V gene are MNHEY and SMNVEV (reference sequence). Between the trimmed V and J ends, which lost 4 bases and 6 bases, there was a span of 10 bases. CDR3 protein: CASSYLNGEQYF. The CDR3, as DNA: TGTGCCAGCAGTTACTTAAACGGCGAGCAGTACTTC.

The V call is TRBV7-9, the J call TRBJ1-2, with a tentative D call TRBD1 (6 bases). Trimming shortened V by 3 bases and J by 2 bases, and 13 bases separated the two germline ends. This CDR3 contains 15 residues. Germline assignment: CDR1 SEHNR and CDR2 FQNEAQ (reference sequence). The CDR3 spells CASSFTGTNNYGYTF. DNA for the CDR3: TGTGCCAGCAGCTTCACCGGGACAAACAACTATGGCTACACCTTC. The full variable domain, in which reference TRBV7-9 and TRBJ1-2 provide the parts outside the CDR3, is DTGVSQNPRHKITKRGQNVTFRCDPISEHNRLYWYRQTLGQGPEFLTYFQNEAQLEKSRLLSDRFSAERPKGSFSTLEIQRTEQGDSAMYLCASSFTGTNNYGYTFGSGTRLTVV.

This CDR3 is CACTKGGLGEQYF. The CDR3 DNA reads as TGTGCCTGCACCAAGGGGGGTTTGGGAGAGCAGTACTTC. The gene calls are TRBV30 and TRBJ2-7; D possibly uses TRBD1 or TRBD2 (6 bases each). CDR3 length equals 13 residues. Trimming removed 6 bases from V and 7 bases from J, with 19 bases in between. The germline CDR1 and CDR2 sequences are GTSNPN and SVGIG (reference sequence). The full variable domain, rest sourced from reference TRBV30 and TRBJ2-7, is SQTIHQWPATLVQPVGSPLSLECTVEGTSNPNLYWYRQAAGRGLQLLFYSVGIGQISSEVPQNLSASRPQDRQFILSSKKLLLSDSGFYLCACTKGGLGEQYFGPGTRLTVT.